The clone carrying this T cell receptor (beta chain) showed up just a few times. This record belongs to a study of blood T cells in healthy people across ages. The CDR3 runs to 14 residues. Trimming left V 3 bases short and J 2 bases short, with 11 bases between. Looked up from germline, CDR1 is SGHAT and CDR2 is FQNNGV. Each donor was a healthy Caucasian individual from Russia, aged about 6 to 90. For every donor, a draw yielded about 9.7 milliliters of peripheral blood. Per sample, a minimum of 7 million PBMCs were isolated. The authors ran a second PCR of roughly 7 to 11 cycles using a sample-barcoded 5' primer and a J-beta primer mix. TCRdb reprocessed the 5' RACE reads with MiXCR, giving one entry per CDR3 protein. The data hold about a million distinct CDR3 sequences, with about 53% observed a single time.

The chain combines TRBV11-2 with TRBJ2-7; either TRBD1 or TRBD2 may supply D (5 bases each). Specimen: blood. The sequence derives from a woman in her sixties in good health. As DNA, the CDR3 is TGTGCCAGCAGCTTTCCGGGGACGCCCTACGAGCAGTACTTC. This encodes CASSFPGTPYEQYF.